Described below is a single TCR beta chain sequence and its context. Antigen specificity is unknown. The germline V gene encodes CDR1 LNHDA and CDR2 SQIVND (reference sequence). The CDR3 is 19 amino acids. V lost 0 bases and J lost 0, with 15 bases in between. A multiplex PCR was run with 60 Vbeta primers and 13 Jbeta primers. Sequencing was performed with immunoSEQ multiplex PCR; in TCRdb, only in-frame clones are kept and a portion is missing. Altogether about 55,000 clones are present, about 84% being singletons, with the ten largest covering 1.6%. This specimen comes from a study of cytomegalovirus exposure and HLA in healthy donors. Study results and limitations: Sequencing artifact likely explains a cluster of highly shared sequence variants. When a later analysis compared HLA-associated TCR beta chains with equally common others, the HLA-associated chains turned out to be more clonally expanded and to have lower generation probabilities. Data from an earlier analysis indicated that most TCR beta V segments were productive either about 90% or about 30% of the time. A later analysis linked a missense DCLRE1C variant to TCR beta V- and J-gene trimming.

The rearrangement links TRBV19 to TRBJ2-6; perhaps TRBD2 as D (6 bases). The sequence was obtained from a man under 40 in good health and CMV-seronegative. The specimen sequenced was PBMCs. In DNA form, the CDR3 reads TGTGCCAGTAGTATAGATCCACCGATGCGGGGCTCTGGGGCCAACGTCCTGACTTTC. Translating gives CASSIDPPMRGSGANVLTF.